Following are 20 T cell receptor beta chains from one sample sequenced in a study of PD-1 blockade in classical Hodgkin lymphoma. Every one of the patients relapsed after autologous stem cell transplantation (brentuximab vedotin exposure was variable). Repertoires were generated with immunoSEQ multiplex PCR, while TCRdb's copy carries only in-frame clones and drops some. The table includes about 26,000 clones, about 67% detected once. Specimen: peripheral blood mononuclear cells (PBMCs), collected before the second cycle of nivolumab. These receptors all stem from a human donor with classical Hodgkin lymphoma.

This sequence joins TRBV6-5 and TRBJ1-5; D may be TRBD1 (6 bases). The CDR3 is 14 residues long. Trimming cost V 6 bases and J 0 bases, with 9 bases left between them. CDR1 is MNHEY, CDR2 SVGAGI, per germline. The DNA for the CDR3 is TGTGCCAGCAGCACAGGGCGTAGCAATCAGCCCCAGCATTTT. It is translated as CASSTGRSNQPQHF.

There are a few counts of this clone. The gene calls are TRBV7-9 and TRBJ1-3; D call uncertain. Germline V gives CDR1 SEHNR, CDR2 FQNEAQ (reference sequence). V lost 3 bases and J 3 bases, leaving 3 bases between the germline ends. The CDR3 length is 12 residues. CDR3 protein: CASSFGGNTIYF. Written as DNA, the CDR3 is TGTGCCAGCAGCTTCGGTGGAAACACCATATATTTT.

This clone was detected once. The rearrangement links TRBV2 to TRBJ1-6; D is possibly TRBD1 (5 bases). Trimming cost V 1 base and J 7 bases, with 14 bases left between them. From germline, CDR1 is SNHLY and CDR2 FYNNEI. The CDR3 covers 16 residues. In DNA, the CDR3 is TGTGCCAGCAGTGAAGGGGGCGACAGAGCCAATTCACCCCTCCACTTT. It specifies CASSEGGDRANSPLHF.

The chain joins TRBV14 to TRBJ1-4; TRBD1 matches 9 bases. The CDR3 contains 15 residues. Trimming removed 2 bases from V and 7 bases from J; junction bases left unmatched: 5. Germline CDR1 reads SGHDN; CDR2 reads FVKESK. The CDR3 DNA reads TGTGCCAGCAGCCAAACAGGGGGCGAGCGTGAAAAACTGTTTTTT. Translation gives CASSQTGGEREKLFF.

V and J are TRBV14 and TRBJ1-4; no firm D call. This CDR3 is 13 amino acids long. V lost 2 bases, J lost 8 bases, and 9 bases lay in between. Germline-derived CDR1 and CDR2 are SGHDN and FVKESK. The CDR3 is CASSQNLGEKLFF. CDR3 nucleotide sequence: TGTGCCAGCAGCCAAAACTTAGGGGAAAAACTGTTTTTT.

The V gene is TRBV28, the J gene TRBJ2-4, with D tentatively TRBD2 (6 bases). V lost 8 bases to trimming and J lost 3 bases, with 11 bases between them. Per germline, CDR1 MDHEN and CDR2 SYDVKM. The CDR3 spans 13 residues. The CDR3 sequence: CASGGVSKNIQYF. CDR3 bases: TGTGCCAGCGGCGGGGTTAGCAAAAACATTCAGTACTTC.

This clone has a handful of counts. This chain connects TRBV5-8 to TRBJ2-3; tentatively, D is TRBD1 (6 bases). Trimming shortened V by 4 bases and J by 1 base, and 16 bases separated the two germline ends. There are 16 residues in the CDR3. CDR1 is SGHTS and CDR2 is YDEGEE in the germline V gene. The CDR3 spells CASSTGLGLGTDTQYF. The CDR3 DNA follows: TGTGCCAGCAGCACAGGGTTGGGATTGGGCACAGATACGCAGTATTTT.

The chain uses TRBV6-6 and TRBJ2-2; unclear D gene. In germline, CDR1 is MNHNY, CDR2 SVGAGI (reference sequence). Trimming stripped 2 bases from V and 4 bases from J, with 8 bases between. This CDR3 is built from 14 residues. The CDR3 DNA follows: TGTGCCAGCAGTTACCCAGATTCCACCGGGGAGCTGTTTTTT. This encodes CASSYPDSTGELFF.

This chain connects TRBV6-6 to TRBJ1-2, with D unclear. The V gene lost 6 bases and the J gene lost 1 base, with 15 bases spanning the gap. Germline V lookup: CDR1 MNHNY, CDR2 SVGAGI (reference sequence). The CDR3 totals 15 residues. The CDR3 is CASSYTATDNYGYTF. CDR3 DNA sequence: TGTGCCAGCAGCTACACAGCGACCGATAACTATGGCTACACCTTC.

This chain connects TRBV6-5 to TRBJ2-7; TRBD1 matches at 10 bases. The V gene's germline CDR1 is MNHEY and CDR2 SVGAGI. The CDR3 is 15 residues long. The V segment lost 2 bases and the J segment 2 bases; nucleotides outside the gene matches: 3. The chain's CDR3 is CASSYTGTGAYEQYF. In DNA form, the CDR3 reads TGTGCCAGCAGTTACACCGGGACAGGGGCCTACGAGCAGTACTTC.

This clone was recorded only once. This chain joins TRBV6-1 and TRBJ2-3; D is perhaps TRBD1 (6 bases). V dropped 4 bases and J dropped 6 bases, with 8 bases sitting between them. In germline, CDR1 is MNHNS, CDR2 SASEGT. The CDR3 is 12 residues long. In nucleotides, the CDR3 is TGTGCCAGCAGTGGGACAGAGGATACGCAGTATTTT. It encodes CASSGTEDTQYF.

The chain joins TRBV6-5 to TRBJ2-5; 9 bases fit TRBD2. The CDR3 is 16 residues long. The V gene's germline CDR1 is MNHEY and CDR2 SVGAGI. The V segment lost 4 bases and the J segment 5 bases; nucleotides outside the gene matches: 11. CDR3 nucleotides: TGTGCCAGCAGTTGGGTTAGCGGGAGTATTTGGGAGACCCAGTACTTC. It yields the protein CASSWVSGSIWETQYF.

The chain is built from TRBV6-1 and TRBJ1-2; 7 positions match TRBD1. CDR3 length equals 12 residues. Looked up from germline, CDR1 is MNHNS and CDR2 is SASEGT. The V gene end was trimmed by 9 bases and the J gene end by 5 bases; junction bases not matched to a gene: 6. As DNA, the CDR3 is TGTGCCAGACGGGAACAGGGGTATGGCTACACCTTC. This codes for CARREQGYGYTF.

This chain links TRBV11-3 with TRBJ2-3; 11 nucleotides line up with TRBD2. Germline CDR1 reads SGHNT; CDR2 reads YENEEA. The CDR3 is 18 amino acids. The ends lost 0 bases at V and 4 bases at J; junction bases unmatched: 9. The chain's CDR3 is CASSLDRASGGPSDTQYF. Written as DNA, the CDR3 is TGTGCCAGCAGCTTAGACCGGGCTAGCGGGGGGCCTTCAGATACGCAGTATTTT.

The chain couples TRBV7-6 to TRBJ2-1; D not certain. The V gene's germline CDR1 is SGHVS and CDR2 FNYEAQ. V shed 1 base and J shed 5 bases, with 9 bases lying between them. The CDR3 is 14 residues long. CDR3 sequence (DNA): TGTGCCAGCAGCTTAGAGTCCAGAAACAATGAGCAGTTCTTC. Translating it yields CASSLESRNNEQFF.

The chain carries TRBV6-1 and TRBJ1-2; no definite D call. Trimming cost V 7 bases and J 4 bases, with 4 bases left between them. The CDR3 runs 10 residues. Germline V gene data show CDR1 as MNHNS and CDR2 as SASEGT. CDR3 protein: CASMGYGYTF. CDR3 nucleotides: TGTGCCAGCATGGGCTATGGCTACACCTTC.

By sample fraction, this clone is medium-sized (0.01 to 0.1%). The sample carries other DNA sequences with the same CDR3. V usage is TRBV4-2 and J usage is TRBJ2-7, with TRBD2 matching 11 bases. Per the germline V gene, CDR1 is LGHNA and CDR2 is YNFKEQ. This CDR3 has 16 amino acids. With V trimmed by 3 bases and J by 3 bases, 7 bases remained unmatched. CDR3 amino acids: CASSHVIGLAGYEQYF. The CDR3 nucleotides read TGTGCCAGCAGCCACGTTATAGGACTAGCGGGCTACGAGCAGTACTTC.

The J gene is TRBJ2-7, the V gene TRBV4-1; either TRBD1 or TRBD2 may fit D (5 bases each). The CDR3 spans 19 residues. V was cut by 1 base and J by 2 bases, with 24 bases left in between. Germline V CDR1 and CDR2: MGHRA, YSYEKL. CDR3 residues: CASSQVTGLGRLSTYEQYF. The CDR3 DNA sequence: TGCGCCAGCAGCCAAGTTACGGGGCTGGGCCGTCTTTCGACCTACGAGCAGTACTTC.

The chain employs TRBV5-6 and TRBJ2-5; TRBD1 matches 9 bases. CDR3 length equals 14 residues. Trimming took 4 bases from V and 5 from J; bases not matched to a gene: 6. Germline CDR1 and CDR2: SGHDT and YYEEEE. CDR3: CASSPGQGGETQYF. As DNA, the CDR3 is TGTGCCAGCAGCCCGGGACAGGGAGGGGAGACCCAGTACTTC.

This sequence joins TRBV7-2 and TRBJ1-1; a weak D match, TRBD1 (5 bases). CDR3 size: 18 residues. Germline V gene data show CDR1 as SGHTA and CDR2 as FQGNSA. V lost 0 bases, J lost 2 bases, and 19 bases lay in between. The CDR3 is CASSLALFPGGTNTEAFF. Here the CDR3 DNA reads TGTGCCAGCAGCTTAGCGCTCTTCCCCGGGGGAACTAACACTGAAGCTTTCTTT. The full variable domain, completed using reference TRBV7-2 and TRBJ1-1, is GAGVSQSPSNKVTEKGKDVELRCDPISGHTALYWYRQSLGQGLEFLIYFQGNSAPDKSGLPSDRFSAERTGGSVSTLTIQRTQQEDSAVYLCASSLALFPGGTNTEAFFGQGTRLTVV.